Following are 12 T cell receptor beta chains from one sample sequenced in a study of blood T cell repertoires in COVID-19. Sequencing was performed with immunoSEQ multiplex PCR; in TCRdb, only in-frame clones are kept and a portion is missing. The repertoire holds nearly 350,000 clones, with 88% as singletons. Sequencing input: peripheral blood. These receptors were taken from an older woman with COVID-19, enrolled during active disease.

The chain employs TRBV30 and TRBJ1-6; TRBD1 matches 7 bases. The length of the CDR3 is 14 residues. Per the germline V gene, CDR1 is GTSNPN and CDR2 is SVGIG (reference sequence). V lost 4 bases and J lost 5; bases outside the gene matches: 5. CDR3 nucleotides: TGTGCCTGGACCGCCGGGACAGATAATTCACCCCTCCACTTT. It translates to CAWTAGTDNSPLHF.

The rearrangement uses TRBV6-2 or TRBV6-3 and TRBJ1-6, with D tentatively TRBD1 (6 bases). Germline-derived CDR1 and CDR2 are MNHEY and SVGEGT. The V gene lost 2 bases and the J gene lost 10 bases, with 9 bases spanning the gap. There are 13 residues in the CDR3. Written as DNA, the CDR3 is TGTGCCAGCAGTTACGGGGGCGAATCACCCCTCCACTTT. Translation gives CASSYGGESPLHF.

The rearrangement joins TRBV11-2 to TRBJ2-1; tentatively, D is TRBD2 (6 bases). V was trimmed by 3 bases and J by 9 bases, leaving 9 bases between them. The CDR3 sequence is 12 residues long. Per the germline V gene, CDR1 is SGHAT and CDR2 is FQNNGV. DNA for the CDR3: TGTGCCAGCAGCTTGGGGGGTCTTGAGCAGTTCTTC. Translating gives CASSLGGLEQFF.

The V gene is TRBV27, the J gene TRBJ1-1; weak D call: TRBD1 (5 bases). V dropped 6 bases and J dropped 2 bases, with 13 bases sitting between them. The CDR3 is 14 amino acids. Germline V gene data show CDR1 as MNHEY and CDR2 as SMNVEV (reference sequence). This CDR3 is CASRLIGANTEAFF. The CDR3 region has the DNA TGTGCCAGCAGGCTGATAGGGGCCAACACTGAAGCTTTCTTT.

The V call is TRBV5-1, the J call TRBJ2-1, with 7 bases aligning to TRBD1. This CDR3 has 12 residues. J lost 8 bases, V lost 4 bases, and 3 bases had no gene match. Germline-derived CDR1 and CDR2 are SGHRS and YFSETQ. The CDR3 nucleotides are TGCGCCAGCAGCCATACAGGGGATGAGCAGTTCTTC. This translates into CASSHTGDEQFF.

This clone has just a few counts. V and J are TRBV2 and TRBJ1-6, with a tentative D call TRBD1 (5 bases). CDR1 and CDR2 (germline): SNHLY, FYNNEI. This CDR3 contains 16 residues. With 7 bases removed from V and 5 bases from J, the gap between germline ends came to 18 bases. CDR3 amino acids: CASNLRGGRDNSPLHF. The CDR3 DNA follows: TGTGCCAGCAACCTCCGCGGGGGAAGAGATAATTCACCCCTCCACTTT.

The chain carries TRBV19 and TRBJ1-6; D uncertain. This CDR3 has 14 residues. Germline V CDR1 and CDR2: LNHDA, SQIVND (reference sequence). Trimming took 5 bases from V and 4 from J, leaving 9 bases between them. In DNA, the CDR3 is TGTGCCAGTAGTTTGGCAGTTTATAATTCACCCCTCCACTTT. Translated, it gives CASSLAVYNSPLHF.

This clone came up a few times. The gene calls are TRBV4-3 and TRBJ2-7; the D gene is possibly TRBD2 (6 bases). Trimming shortened V by 4 bases and J by 2 bases, and 15 bases separated the two germline ends. The CDR3 length is 15 residues. Per the germline V gene, CDR1 is LGHNA and CDR2 is YSLEER. CDR3 sequence: CASSLRSAGTYEQYF. Written as DNA, the CDR3 is TGCGCCAGCAGCCTACGGAGCGCGGGGACCTACGAGCAGTACTTC.

The chain has TRBV7-2 and TRBJ1-3; a weak D match, TRBD1 (6 bases). CDR1 and CDR2 from the germline V gene are SGHTA and FQGNSA. Trimming cost V 0 bases and J 4 bases, with 13 bases left between them. This CDR3 spans 16 amino acids. The DNA for the CDR3 is TGTGCCAGCAGCTTAGCTCCCGGGACACTAGGAAACACCATATATTTT. It translates to CASSLAPGTLGNTIYF.

V gene TRBV7-2 combines with J gene TRBJ2-1; TRBD1 is a possible D gene (6 bases). There are 14 residues in the CDR3. From germline, CDR1 is SGHTA and CDR2 FQGNSA. V was cut by 10 bases and J by 10 bases, with 23 bases left in between. The CDR3 sequence: CATNRWGRWGEQFF. DNA for the CDR3: TGTGCCACGAACCGTTGGGGGCGCTGGGGCGAGCAGTTCTTC.

The rearrangement uses TRBV3-1 (or the pseudogene TRBV3-2) and TRBJ1-2; 9 positions agree with TRBD1. This CDR3 region has 14 residues. In germline, CDR1 is LGHDT, CDR2 YNNKEL (reference sequence). V shed 3 bases and J 7 bases; nucleotides not matched to a gene: 6. The CDR3 protein is CASSHLQGAVGYTF. The DNA of the CDR3 is TGTGCCAGCAGCCACCTACAGGGGGCGGTTGGCTACACCTTC.

This chain connects TRBV7-9 to TRBJ2-2; D is ambiguous. Trimming stripped 2 bases from V and 4 bases from J, with 14 bases between. Germline assignment: CDR1 SEHNR and CDR2 FQNEAQ (reference sequence). The CDR3 runs to 16 residues. The CDR3 loop reads CASSLTSGVGTGELFF. In DNA form, the CDR3 reads TGTGCCAGCAGCTTAACGTCGGGTGTAGGCACCGGGGAGCTGTTTTTT.